The clone carrying this TCR beta chain was seen only a few times. Its antigen is unknown. V gave up 5 bases and J gave up 4 bases; unmatched junction bases: 11. The CDR3 runs to 17 residues. Looked up from germline, CDR1 is LNHNV and CDR2 is YYDKDF (reference sequence). The data were obtained in a study of cytomegalovirus exposure and HLA in healthy donors. Study-level points and caveats: Most CMV-associated TCR beta chains were later found to appear HLA-restricted. TRBV6-2, TRBV6-3 and some other V segments were excluded as indistinguishable.

PCR used 60 Vbeta primers and 13 Jbeta primers. The protocol was immunoSEQ multiplex PCR, while the TCRdb copy is restricted to in-frame clones and leaves out a portion. The sample has approximately 190,000 clones, around 78% seen once. This TCR derives from a woman in her thirties in good health and CMV-seropositive. Input material: PBMCs. This chain joins TRBV15 and TRBJ2-6; 7 nucleotides line up with TRBD1. The CDR3 DNA follows: TGTGCCACCAGCGGGATACCTACAGGGGCCGGGGCCAACGTCCTGACTTTC. Protein sequence: CATSGIPTGAGANVLTF.